A selection of T cell receptor beta chains follows, all from one sample in a study of identical twins. Via MiXCR, TCRdb re-called the 5' RACE reads, giving one row per CDR3 protein. The data show a few hundred thousand distinct CDR3 sequences, about 18% seen once. Sequenced input: naive T cells sorted from blood. Receptors were obtained from a man aged 45 to 65 in good health. Both conserved end residues are part of each CDR3. Each record gives: V gene, J gene, CDR3 protein.

TRBV6-2/TRBV6-3	TRBJ1-1	CASSLGPTEAFF
TRBV30	TRBJ2-7	CAWTSGYSYEQYF
TRBV5-5	TRBJ1-2	CASSQDRVYGYTF
TRBV29-1	TRBJ2-1	CSVEAPLTYNEQFF
TRBV4-2	TRBJ2-1	CASSQERRATYNEQFF
TRBV27	TRBJ1-6	CASSSREGNSPLHF
TRBV20-1	TRBJ2-1	CSASMSSGRVEQFF
TRBV5-1	TRBJ2-5	CASSVLVKETQYF
TRBV29-1	TRBJ2-2	CSVGGTRGGELFF
TRBV20-1	TRBJ2-7	CSASLPGLPNYEQYF
TRBV20-1	TRBJ1-5	CSALLGTVYQPQHF
TRBV28	TRBJ2-2	CASRPYRGGELFF